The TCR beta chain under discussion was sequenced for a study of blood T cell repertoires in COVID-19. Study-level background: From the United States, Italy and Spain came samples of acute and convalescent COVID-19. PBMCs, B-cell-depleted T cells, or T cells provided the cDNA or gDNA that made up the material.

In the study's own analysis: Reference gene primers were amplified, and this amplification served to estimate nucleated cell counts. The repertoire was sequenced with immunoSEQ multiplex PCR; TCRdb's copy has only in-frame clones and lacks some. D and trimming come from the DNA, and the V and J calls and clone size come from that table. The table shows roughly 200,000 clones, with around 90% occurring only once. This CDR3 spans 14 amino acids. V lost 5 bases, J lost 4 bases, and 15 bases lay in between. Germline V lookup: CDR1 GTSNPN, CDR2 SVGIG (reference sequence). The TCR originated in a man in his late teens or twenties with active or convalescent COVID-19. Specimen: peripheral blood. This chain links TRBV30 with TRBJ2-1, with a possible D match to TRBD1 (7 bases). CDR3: CAWRRQGGYNEQFF. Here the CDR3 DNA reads TGTGCCTGGCGAAGGCAGGGGGGATACAATGAGCAGTTCTTC. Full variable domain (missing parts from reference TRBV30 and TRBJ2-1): SQTIHQWPATLVQPVGSPLSLECTVEGTSNPNLYWYRQAAGRGLQLLFYSVGIGQISSEVPQNLSASRPQDRQFILSSKKLLLSDSGFYLCAWRRQGGYNEQFFGPGTRLTVL.